The TCR beta chain under discussion was sequenced for a study of cytomegalovirus exposure and HLA in healthy donors. As for the study in general: The 95 to 150 validation repertoires, a later analysis reported, used the same platform as the 600 to 700 first-cohort repertoires.

Measured with immunoSEQ multiplex PCR; TCRdb has only the in-frame clones, and not every one. The profile shows about 95,000 clones, around 84% of them singletons. Comments on this clone: Antigen: not known.

Study-wide results and caveats: In vitro testing confirmed a few CMV-associated chains as specific for CMV antigens. Altogether, some 170 TCR beta chains were recorded as cytomegalovirus-associated.

Material for sequencing was PBMCs. The receptor was derived from a man aged 18-30 years in good health and CMV-seropositive.

CDR3 nucleotides: TGTGCCAGCAGCTCCCGATGGCAGGGGGAATCCTACGAGCAGTACTTC. Its protein product is CASSSRWQGESYEQYF. The chain uses TRBV28 and TRBJ2-7; the match to TRBD1 covers 7 bases. V lost 6 bases, J lost 1 base, and 12 bases stayed unmatched. The CDR3 covers 16 residues. Per germline, CDR1 MDHEN and CDR2 SYDVKM.